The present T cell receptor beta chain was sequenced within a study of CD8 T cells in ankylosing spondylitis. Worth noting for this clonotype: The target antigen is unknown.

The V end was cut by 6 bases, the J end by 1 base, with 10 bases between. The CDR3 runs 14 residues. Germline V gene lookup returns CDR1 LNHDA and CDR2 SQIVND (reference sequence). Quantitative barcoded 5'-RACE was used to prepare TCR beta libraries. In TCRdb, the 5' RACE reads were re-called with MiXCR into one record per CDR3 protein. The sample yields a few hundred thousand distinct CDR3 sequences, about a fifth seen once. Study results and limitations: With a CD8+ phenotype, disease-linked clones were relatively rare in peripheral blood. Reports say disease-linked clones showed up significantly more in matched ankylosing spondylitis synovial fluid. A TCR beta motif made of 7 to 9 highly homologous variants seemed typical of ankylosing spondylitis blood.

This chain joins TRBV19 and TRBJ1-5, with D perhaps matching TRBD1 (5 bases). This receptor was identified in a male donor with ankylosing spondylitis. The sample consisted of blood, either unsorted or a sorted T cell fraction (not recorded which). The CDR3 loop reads CASSRGGSNQPQHF. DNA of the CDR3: TGTGCCAGTAGCCGGGGGGGAAGCAATCAGCCCCAGCATTTT. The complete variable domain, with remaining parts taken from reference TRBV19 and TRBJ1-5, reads DGGITQSPKYLFRKEGQNVTLSCEQNLNHDAMYWYRQDPGQGLRLIYYSQIVNDFQKGDIAEGYSVSREKKESFPLTVTSAQKNPTAFYLCASSRGGSNQPQHFGDGTRLSIL.